Presented here are 10 T cell receptor beta chains from one specimen sequenced in a study of control samples from healthy donors and cancer patients. Sequencing was performed with immunoSEQ multiplex PCR; in TCRdb, only in-frame clones are kept and a portion is missing. This repertoire shows approximately 160,000 clones, around 93% found once; its top ten account for roughly 4.3%. The material sequenced was blood. The receptors originated from a woman aged 55-70 years in good health.

V and J are TRBV27 and TRBJ1-6, with no clear D. The CDR3 covers 14 residues. Germline V gene sequence: CDR1 MNHEY, CDR2 SMNVEV (reference sequence). Trimming pared 3 bases from V and 7 bases from J, leaving 10 bases between. The DNA of the CDR3 is TGTGCCAGCAGTTTCAAGCCCGGGAATTCACCCCTCCACTTT. Translated: CASSFKPGNSPLHF.

The DNA for the CDR3 is TGTGCCAGCAGCTTGGACCGTCCAGGCGGGAACACTGAAGCTTTCTTT. Its protein product is CASSLDRPGGNTEAFF. The chain carries TRBV5-6 and TRBJ1-1; D unresolved. The V gene lost 0 bases and the J gene lost 1 base, with 13 bases spanning the gap. This CDR3 is 16 amino acids long. Looked up from germline, CDR1 is SGHDT and CDR2 is YYEEEE.

The V gene is TRBV19, the J gene TRBJ1-2, with 12 bases matching TRBD1. CDR1 is LNHDA, CDR2 SQIVND, per germline (reference sequence). The J segment lost 6 bases and the V segment lost 3 bases, leaving 2 bases of the junction unmatched. This CDR3 contains 14 residues. The CDR3 DNA is TGTGCCAGTAGTATGGGACAGGGGGCTGATGGCTACACCTTC. This sequence encodes CASSMGQGADGYTF.

V and J are TRBV3-1 (or the pseudogene TRBV3-2) and TRBJ1-5, with D tentatively TRBD1 (5 bases). Trimming took 1 base from V and 0 from J, leaving 16 bases between them. The CDR3 totals 18 residues. Per germline, CDR1 LGHDT and CDR2 YNNKEL (reference sequence). The CDR3 DNA sequence: TGTGCCAGCAGCCAAGGGCGGGACCTCGCTTATAGCAATCAGCCCCAGCATTTT. It codes for CASSQGRDLAYSNQPQHF.

The chain recombines TRBV24-1 with TRBJ1-5, with D uncertain. The V end lost 0 bases, the J end lost 11 bases, and 7 bases lay between the germline ends. This CDR3 has 12 residues. Germline assignment: CDR1 KGHDR and CDR2 SFDVKD. CDR3 DNA sequence: TGTGCCACCAGTGATTTGACCTGGACCCAGCATTTT. Amino acid sequence: CATSDLTWTQHF.

The rearrangement links TRBV12-3 or TRBV12-4 to TRBJ2-7; 7 bases align to TRBD1. V shed 6 bases and J 9 bases; nucleotides not matched to a gene: 8. This CDR3 has 12 amino acids. The CDR3 protein is CASSLNRGRQYF. The CDR3 DNA reads as TGTGCCAGCAGCCTTAACAGGGGACGGCAGTACTTC.

DNA of the CDR3: TGCAGCGTCGGCCCAGACAGCGCGCACATCCGTTACTATGGCTACACCTTC. Translated: CSVGPDSAHIRYYGYTF. V gene TRBV29-1 combines with J gene TRBJ1-2; TRBD1 is a possible D gene (5 bases). The germline CDR1 and CDR2 sequences are SQVTM and ANQGSEA. The CDR3 extends over 17 amino acids. Trimming cost V 6 bases and J 3 bases, with 26 bases left between them. The full variable domain, completed using reference TRBV29-1 and TRBJ1-2, is SAVISQKPSRDICQRGTSLTIQCQVDSQVTMMFWYRQQPGQSLTLIATANQGSEATYESGFVIDKFPISRPNLTFSTLTVSNMSPEDSSIYLCSVGPDSAHIRYYGYTFGSGTRLTVV.

The chain uses TRBV10-3 and TRBJ2-3, with a tentative D call TRBD1 (5 bases). The ends were cut back, 6 bases at V and 2 bases at J, with 15 bases in the middle. CDR3 length equals 15 residues. Germline V gene lookup returns CDR1 ENHRY and CDR2 SYGVKD. Written as DNA, the CDR3 is TGTGCCATCAGCCCGCTAGGGGATAACACAGATACGCAGTATTTT. Translated, it gives CAISPLGDNTDTQYF.

The rearrangement uses TRBV7-8 and TRBJ1-3, with TRBD1 as a possible D gene (5 bases). V lost 5 bases and J lost 3, with 17 bases in between. This CDR3 spans 16 amino acids. From germline, CDR1 is SGHVS and CDR2 FQNEAQ. The CDR3 is CASSTFRGGYGNTIYF. In nucleotides, the CDR3 is TGTGCCAGCAGCACCTTCCGGGGGGGTTATGGAAACACCATATATTTT.

This chain connects TRBV6-5 to TRBJ1-1, with TRBD1 as a possible D gene (5 bases). The CDR3 is made up of 14 amino acids. Deletions cut 7 bases from V and 10 bases from J, with 22 bases between. Germline CDR1 reads MNHEY; CDR2 reads SVGAGI. This chain's CDR3 is CASNQGRWAGGAFF. CDR3 nucleotides: TGTGCCAGCAACCAAGGGCGATGGGCCGGGGGAGCTTTCTTT.